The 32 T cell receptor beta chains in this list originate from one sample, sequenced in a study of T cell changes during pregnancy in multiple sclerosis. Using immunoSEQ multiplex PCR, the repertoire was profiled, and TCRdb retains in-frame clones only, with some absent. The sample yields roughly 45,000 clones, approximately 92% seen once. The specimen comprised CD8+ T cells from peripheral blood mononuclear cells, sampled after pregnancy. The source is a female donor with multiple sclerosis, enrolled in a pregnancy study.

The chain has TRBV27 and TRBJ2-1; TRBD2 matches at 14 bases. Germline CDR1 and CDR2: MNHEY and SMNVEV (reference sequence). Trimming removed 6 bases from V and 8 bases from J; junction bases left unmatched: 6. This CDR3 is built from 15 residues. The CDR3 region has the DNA TGTGCCAGCAGCCCCGGGACTAGCGGGAGCGATGAGCAGTTCTTC. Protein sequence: CASSPGTSGSDEQFF.

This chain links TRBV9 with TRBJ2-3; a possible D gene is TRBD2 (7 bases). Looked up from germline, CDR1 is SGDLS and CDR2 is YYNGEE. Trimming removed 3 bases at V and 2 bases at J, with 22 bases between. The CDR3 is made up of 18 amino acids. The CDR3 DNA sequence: TGTGCCAGCAGCGACCCGCCGGGGGGCGAGTATAACACAGATACGCAGTATTTT. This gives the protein CASSDPPGGEYNTDTQYF.

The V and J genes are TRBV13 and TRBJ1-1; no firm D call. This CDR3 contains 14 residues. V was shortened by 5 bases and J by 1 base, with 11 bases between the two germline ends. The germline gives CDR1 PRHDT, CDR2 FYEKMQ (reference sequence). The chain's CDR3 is CASSADGENTEAFF. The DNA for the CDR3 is TGTGCCAGCAGCGCCGACGGGGAGAACACTGAAGCTTTCTTT.

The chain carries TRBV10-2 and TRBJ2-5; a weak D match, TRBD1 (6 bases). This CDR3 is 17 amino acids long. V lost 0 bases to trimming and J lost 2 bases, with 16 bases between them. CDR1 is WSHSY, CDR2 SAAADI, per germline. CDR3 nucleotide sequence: TGCGCCAGCAGTGAGTCTGAAGGGGGAAGTCAACAAGAGACCCAGTACTTC. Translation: CASSESEGGSQQETQYF.

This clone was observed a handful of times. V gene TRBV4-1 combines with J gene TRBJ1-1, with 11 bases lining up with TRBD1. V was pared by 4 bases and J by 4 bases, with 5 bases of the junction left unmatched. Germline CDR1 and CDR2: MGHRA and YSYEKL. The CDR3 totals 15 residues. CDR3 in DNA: TGCGCCAGCAGCCTCGGGACAGGGGGAGGCACTGAAGCTTTCTTT. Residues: CASSLGTGGGTEAFF.

The DNA for the CDR3 is TGTGCCAGCAGTTCCCCACCACAGGGGGTCTACGAGCAGTACTTC. Translation: CASSSPPQGVYEQYF. The V and J genes are TRBV27 and TRBJ2-7; TRBD1 matches 8 bases. Trimming at V came to 4 bases and at J to 3 bases, leaving 8 bases not matched to a gene. CDR1 and CDR2 (germline): MNHEY, SMNVEV (reference sequence). The CDR3 runs 15 residues.

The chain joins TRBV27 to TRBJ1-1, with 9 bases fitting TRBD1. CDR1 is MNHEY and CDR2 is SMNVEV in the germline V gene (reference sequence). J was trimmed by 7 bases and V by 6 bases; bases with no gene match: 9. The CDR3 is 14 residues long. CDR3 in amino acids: CASSPGTGLNEAFF. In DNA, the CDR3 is TGTGCCAGCAGCCCCGGGACAGGGTTGAATGAAGCTTTCTTT.

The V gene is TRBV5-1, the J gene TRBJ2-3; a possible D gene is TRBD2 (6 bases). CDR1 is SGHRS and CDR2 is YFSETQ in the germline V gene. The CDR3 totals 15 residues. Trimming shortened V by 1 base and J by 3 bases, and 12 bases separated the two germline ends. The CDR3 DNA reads TGCGCCAGCAGCTTGAGAACGGAGGGTACAGATACGCAGTATTTT. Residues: CASSLRTEGTDTQYF.

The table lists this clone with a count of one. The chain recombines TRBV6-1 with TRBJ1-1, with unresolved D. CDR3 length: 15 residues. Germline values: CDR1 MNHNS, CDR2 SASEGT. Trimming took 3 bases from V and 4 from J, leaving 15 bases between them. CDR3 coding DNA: TGTGCCAGCAGTGAGTATCAACCCGGAGGCACTGAAGCTTTCTTT. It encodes CASSEYQPGGTEAFF.

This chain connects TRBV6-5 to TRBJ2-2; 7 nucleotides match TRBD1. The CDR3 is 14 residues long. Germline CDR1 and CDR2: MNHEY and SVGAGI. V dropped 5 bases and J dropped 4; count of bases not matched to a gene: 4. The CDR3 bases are TGTGCCAGCAGTAGTACAGGGGTCACCGGGGAGCTGTTTTTT. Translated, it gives CASSSTGVTGELFF.

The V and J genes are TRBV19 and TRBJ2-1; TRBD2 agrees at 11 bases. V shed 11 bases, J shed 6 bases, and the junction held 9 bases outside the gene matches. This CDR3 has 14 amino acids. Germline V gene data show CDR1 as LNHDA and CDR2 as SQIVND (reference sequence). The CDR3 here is CAVALAGGFNEQFF. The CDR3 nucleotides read TGTGCCGTTGCGCTAGCGGGGGGCTTCAATGAGCAGTTCTTC.

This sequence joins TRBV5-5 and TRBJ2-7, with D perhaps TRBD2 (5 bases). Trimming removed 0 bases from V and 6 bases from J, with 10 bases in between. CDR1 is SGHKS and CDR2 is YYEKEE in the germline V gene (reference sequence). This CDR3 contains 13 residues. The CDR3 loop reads CASSLAGGLEQYF. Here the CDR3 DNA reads TGTGCCAGCAGCTTGGCCGGCGGACTCGAGCAGTACTTC.

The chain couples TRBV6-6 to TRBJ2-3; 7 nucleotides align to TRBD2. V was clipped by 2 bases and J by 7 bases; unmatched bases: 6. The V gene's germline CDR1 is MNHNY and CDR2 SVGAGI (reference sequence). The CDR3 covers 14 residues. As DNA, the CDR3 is TGTGCCAGCAGTTACGACGGGGGGACGAATACGCAGTATTTT. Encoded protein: CASSYDGGTNTQYF.

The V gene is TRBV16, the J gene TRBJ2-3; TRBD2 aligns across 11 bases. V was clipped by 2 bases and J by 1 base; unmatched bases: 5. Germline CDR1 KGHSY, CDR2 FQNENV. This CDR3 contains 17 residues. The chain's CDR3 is CASSQIGTSGRTDTQYF. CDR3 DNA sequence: TGTGCCAGCAGCCAAATCGGGACTAGCGGACGCACAGATACGCAGTATTTT.

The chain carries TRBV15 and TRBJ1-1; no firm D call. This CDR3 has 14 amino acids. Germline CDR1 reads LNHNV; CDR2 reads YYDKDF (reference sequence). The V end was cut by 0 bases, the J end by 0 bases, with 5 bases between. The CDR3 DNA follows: TGTGCCACCAGCAGAGATCCTATGAACACTGAAGCTTTCTTT. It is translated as CATSRDPMNTEAFF.

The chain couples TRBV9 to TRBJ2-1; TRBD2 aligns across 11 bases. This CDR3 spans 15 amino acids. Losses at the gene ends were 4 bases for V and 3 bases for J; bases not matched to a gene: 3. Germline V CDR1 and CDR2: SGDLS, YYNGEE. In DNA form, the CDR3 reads TGTGCCAGCAGCCTACTAGCGGGAGACTACAATGAGCAGTTCTTC. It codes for CASSLLAGDYNEQFF.

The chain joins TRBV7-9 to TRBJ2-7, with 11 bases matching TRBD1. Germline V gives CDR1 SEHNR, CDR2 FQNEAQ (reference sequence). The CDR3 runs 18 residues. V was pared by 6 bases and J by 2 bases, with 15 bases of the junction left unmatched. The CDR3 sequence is CASSSGQGASITTYEQYF. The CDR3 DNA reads TGTGCCAGCAGTTCCGGACAGGGGGCCTCGATCACAACCTACGAGCAGTACTTC.

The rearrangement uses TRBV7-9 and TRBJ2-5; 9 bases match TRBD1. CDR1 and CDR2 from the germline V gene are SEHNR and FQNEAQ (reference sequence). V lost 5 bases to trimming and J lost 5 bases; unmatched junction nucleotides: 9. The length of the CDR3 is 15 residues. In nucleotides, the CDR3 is TGTGCCAGCAGCCCCTGGACAGGGGCGGGGGAGACCCAGTACTTC. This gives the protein CASSPWTGAGETQYF.

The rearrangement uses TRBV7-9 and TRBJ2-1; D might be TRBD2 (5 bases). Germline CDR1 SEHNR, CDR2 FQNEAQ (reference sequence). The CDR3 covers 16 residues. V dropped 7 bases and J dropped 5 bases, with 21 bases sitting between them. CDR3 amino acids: CASTPLGVQYDNEQFF. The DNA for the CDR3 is TGTGCCAGCACGCCGCTCGGGGTTCAGTACGACAATGAGCAGTTCTTC.

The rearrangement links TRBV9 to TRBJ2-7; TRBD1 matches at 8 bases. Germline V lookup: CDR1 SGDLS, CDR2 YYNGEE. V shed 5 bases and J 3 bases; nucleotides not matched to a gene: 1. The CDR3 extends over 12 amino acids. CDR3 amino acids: CASSGQGYEQYF. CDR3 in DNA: TGTGCCAGCAGTGGACAGGGCTACGAGCAGTACTTC. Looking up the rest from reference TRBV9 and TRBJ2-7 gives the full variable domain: DSGVTQTPKHLITATGQRVTLRCSPRSGDLSVYWYQQSLDQGLQFLIQYYNGEERAKGNILERFSAQQFPDLHSELNLSSLELGDSALYFCASSGQGYEQYFGPGTRLTVT.

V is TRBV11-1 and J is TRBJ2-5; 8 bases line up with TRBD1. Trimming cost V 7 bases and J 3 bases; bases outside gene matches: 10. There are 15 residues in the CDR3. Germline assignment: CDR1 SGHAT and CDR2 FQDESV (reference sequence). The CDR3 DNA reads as TGTGCCAGCACTCGGGGGACAGGCGGGAAAGAGACCCAGTACTTC. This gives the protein CASTRGTGGKETQYF.

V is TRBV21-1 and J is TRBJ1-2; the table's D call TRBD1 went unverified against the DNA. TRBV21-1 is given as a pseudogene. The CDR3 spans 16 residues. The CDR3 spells CASSKENRELNYGYTF. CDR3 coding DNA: TGTGCCAGCAGCAAAGAAAACAGGGAGCTTAACTATGGCTACACCTTC.

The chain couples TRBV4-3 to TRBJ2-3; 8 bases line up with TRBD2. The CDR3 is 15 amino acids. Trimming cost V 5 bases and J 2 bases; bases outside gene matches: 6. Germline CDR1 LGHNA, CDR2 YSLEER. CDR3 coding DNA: TGCGCCAGCAGCTTCCTAGCGGGCCCCACAGATACGCAGTATTTT. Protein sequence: CASSFLAGPTDTQYF.

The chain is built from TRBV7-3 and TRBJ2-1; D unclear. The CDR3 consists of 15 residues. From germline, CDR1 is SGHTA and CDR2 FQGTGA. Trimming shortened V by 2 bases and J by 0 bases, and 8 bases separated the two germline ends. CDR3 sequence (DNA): TGTGCCAGCAGCTTACAGGCGAACTCCTACAATGAGCAGTTCTTC. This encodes CASSLQANSYNEQFF. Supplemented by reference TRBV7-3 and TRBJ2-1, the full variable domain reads GAGVSQTPSNKVTEKGKYVELRCDPISGHTALYWYRQSLGQGPEFLIYFQGTGAADDSGLPNDRFFAVRPEGSVSTLKIQRTERGDSAVYLCASSLQANSYNEQFFGPGTRLTVL.

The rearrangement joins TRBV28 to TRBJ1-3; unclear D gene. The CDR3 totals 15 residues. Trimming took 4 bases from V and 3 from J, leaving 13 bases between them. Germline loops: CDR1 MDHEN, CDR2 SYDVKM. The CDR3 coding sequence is TGTGCCAGCAGTTATGACGGCGGAGGTGGAAACACCATATATTTT. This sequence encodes CASSYDGGGGNTIYF.

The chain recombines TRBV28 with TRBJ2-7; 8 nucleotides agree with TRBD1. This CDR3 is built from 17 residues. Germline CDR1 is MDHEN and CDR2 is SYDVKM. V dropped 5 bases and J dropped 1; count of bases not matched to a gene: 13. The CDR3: CASSLRHRTGKSYEQYF. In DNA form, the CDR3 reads TGTGCCAGCAGTCTACGACATCGGACAGGGAAATCCTACGAGCAGTACTTC.

The CDR3, as DNA: TGTGCCAGCCGGGACAGGGGTGGCTACAATGAGCAGTTCTTC. This gives the protein CASRDRGGYNEQFF. The rearrangement joins TRBV19 to TRBJ2-1; 10 bases are shared with TRBD1. CDR3 length equals 14 residues. V shed 9 bases and J 3 bases; nucleotides not matched to a gene: 5. CDR1 is LNHDA and CDR2 is SQIVND in the germline V gene (reference sequence).

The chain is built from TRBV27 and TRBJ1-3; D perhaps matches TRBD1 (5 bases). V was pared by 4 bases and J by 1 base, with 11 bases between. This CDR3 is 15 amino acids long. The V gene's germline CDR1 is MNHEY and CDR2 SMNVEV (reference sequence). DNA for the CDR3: TGTGCCAGCAGTTCGGGGGAAGGTTCTGGAAACACCATATATTTT. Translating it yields CASSSGEGSGNTIYF.

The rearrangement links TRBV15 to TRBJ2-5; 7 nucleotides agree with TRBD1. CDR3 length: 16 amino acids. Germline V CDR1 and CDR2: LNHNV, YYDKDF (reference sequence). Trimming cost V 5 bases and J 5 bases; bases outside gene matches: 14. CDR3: CATSFATGSGQETQYF. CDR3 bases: TGTGCCACCAGCTTTGCGACAGGGAGCGGTCAGGAGACCCAGTACTTC.

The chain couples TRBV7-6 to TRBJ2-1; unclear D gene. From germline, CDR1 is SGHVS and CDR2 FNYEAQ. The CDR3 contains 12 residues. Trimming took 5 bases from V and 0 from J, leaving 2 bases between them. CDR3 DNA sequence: TGTGCCAGCAGCCGCTCCTACAATGAGCAGTTCTTC. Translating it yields CASSRSYNEQFF.

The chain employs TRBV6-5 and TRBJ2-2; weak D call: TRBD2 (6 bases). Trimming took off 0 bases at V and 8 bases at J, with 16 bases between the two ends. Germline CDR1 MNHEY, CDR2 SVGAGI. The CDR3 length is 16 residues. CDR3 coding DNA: TGTGCCAGCAGTTACTCGCGGGACTCAATCGGGGGGGAGCTGTTTTTT. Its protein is CASSYSRDSIGGELFF.

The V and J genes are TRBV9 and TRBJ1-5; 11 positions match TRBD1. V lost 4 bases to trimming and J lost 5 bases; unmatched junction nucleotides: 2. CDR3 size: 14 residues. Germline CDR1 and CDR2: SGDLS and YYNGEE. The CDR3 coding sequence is TGTGCCAGCAGCTTGGGACAGGGGGATCAGCCCCAGCATTTT. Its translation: CASSLGQGDQPQHF.